The clone carrying this T cell receptor beta chain was picked up many times. Its antigen is as yet unknown. This record belongs to a study of Graves' ophthalmopathy and Graves' hyperthyroidism. Study information: Researchers obtained peripheral blood at initial diagnosis, before any treatment had begun. General study points: Appearing in blood as well were most expanded thyroid clonotypes above 0.001 frequency. Built on 13 signatures, a model told ophthalmopathy apart from stable hyperthyroidism with about 88% sensitivity and under 83% specificity.

Amplification of TCR beta CDR3 regions used RNA transcripts. First-round RT-PCR relied on HTBI primers, and a second-round multiplex PCR came next. TCRdb used MiXCR to reprocess the multiplex PCR reads, holding one entry per CDR3 protein. The sample lists under 350,000 distinct CDR3 sequences; roughly 17% were seen once. Trimming cost V 7 bases and J 0 bases; bases outside gene matches: 8. The V gene's germline CDR1 is SQVTM and CDR2 ANQGSEA. The CDR3 length is 14 residues. Under 3 months in duration, the ophthalmopathy in affected donors had moderate-to-severe activity, CAS ≥3 and NOSPECS ≥4. Sequenced input: peripheral blood. The clonotype was recovered from an adult man with Graves' ophthalmopathy. The chain uses TRBV29-1 and TRBJ1-1; 7 bases are shared with TRBD1. The CDR3 loop is CSAGGQPMNTEAFF. The DNA of the CDR3 is TGCAGCGCCGGGGGACAGCCCATGAACACTGAAGCTTTCTTT.